The clone carrying this T cell receptor beta chain was observed a few times. Its antigen remains unknown. The entry originates in a study of T-cell reconstitution after alpha-beta-depleted transplantation in children. Findings of the study overall: Two months or so post-transplant, alpha-beta T cells reportedly derived from several hundred expanded graft clones. Where some patients showed high TCRbeta diversity at day 60, it came from recipient T cells and thymic progenitors that had survived.

Researchers prepared the TCRbeta library using unique molecular identifiers, the study reports. TCRdb fed the PCR reads into MiXCR, producing one record per CDR3 protein. The table has around 670,000 distinct CDR3 sequences, around 12% seen once. The V and J ends lost 5 bases and 3 bases, in that order; junction bases with no gene match: 7. Germline V CDR1 and CDR2: SQVTM, ANQGSEA. The CDR3 extends over 13 amino acids. The source was PBMCs, collected before TCRalphabeta/CD19-depleted stem cell transplant. The gene calls are TRBV29-1 and TRBJ2-7; 7 positions match TRBD1. This TCR derives from a girl aged 2-9 years with congenital amegakaryocytic thrombocytopenia, due to receive a stem cell transplant. CDR3 DNA sequence: TGCAGCGTTACAGGGGATTCGGGCTACGAGCAGTACTTC. It translates to CSVTGDSGYEQYF.